These T cell receptor beta chains were read from a single sample in a study of T cells after yellow fever vaccination. TCRdb recomputed calls from the 5' RACE reads with MiXCR, one row per CDR3 protein. The repertoire includes hundreds of thousands of distinct CDR3 sequences, roughly an eighth of them detected once, and 14% to 15% sits in the top ten. The sample was PBMCs, taken on the day of the yellow fever booster vaccination. The receptors come from a man aged 30-40 years who received the YFV17D yellow fever vaccine. Both conserved end residues are part of each CDR3. A D gene is named only where the DNA matches it firmly. Only part of the rows carry a size: once, few, many, or a class if the clone is expanded.

clone size	V gene	D gene	J gene	CDR3 protein	CDR3 DNA
few	TRBV12-3/TRBV12-4	TRBD1	TRBJ2-2	CATNDRVVTGELFF	TGTGCCACCAACGACAGGGTAGTCACCGGGGAGCTGTTTTTT
-	TRBV6-2/TRBV6-3	TRBD2	TRBJ2-7	CASSALGGSSYEQYF	TGTGCCAGCAGCGCCCTGGGGGGGAGCTCCTACGAGCAGTACTTC
-	TRBV27	TRBD2	TRBJ2-1	CASRSGSGHNEQFF	TGTGCCAGCAGGAGCGGGAGTGGGCACAATGAGCAGTTCTTC
many	TRBV6-1	-	TRBJ2-7	CASSALRNYEQYF	TGTGCCAGCAGTGCGCTCAGGAACTACGAGCAGTACTTC
many	TRBV18	-	TRBJ2-7	CASSPFDQASYEQYF	TGTGCCAGCTCACCATTTGACCAGGCCTCCTACGAGCAGTACTTC
few	TRBV5-5	-	TRBJ2-3	CASSGLAEGVWSDTQYF	TGTGCCAGCAGCGGGTTAGCCGAGGGAGTGTGGTCAGATACGCAGTATTTT
-	TRBV4-3	TRBD1	TRBJ1-2	CASSRSSTGGYGYTF	TGCGCCAGCAGCCGAAGTTCGACAGGGGGCTATGGCTACACCTTC
-	TRBV5-4	TRBD1	TRBJ1-1	CASSQTGGMNTEAFF	TGTGCCAGCAGCCAGACAGGGGGGATGAACACTGAAGCTTTCTTT
many	TRBV24-1	TRBD2	TRBJ2-1	CATSAIGRPWEQFF	TGTGCCACCAGTGCAATCGGGAGGCCCTGGGAGCAGTTCTTC
-	TRBV20-1	-	TRBJ2-5	CSARDHWGSQETQYF	TGCAGTGCTAGAGATCATTGGGGTTCCCAAGAGACCCAGTACTTC
few	TRBV15	-	TRBJ2-4	CATSRVGIGAYF	-
few	TRBV5-1	-	TRBJ1-2	CASSLVGAGGYTF	TGCGCCAGCAGCTTGGTCGGGGCCGGGGGCTACACCTTC
-	TRBV10-2	TRBD2	TRBJ2-1	CASSPGLAGSSYNEQFF	TGCGCCAGCAGCCCAGGACTAGCGGGAAGCTCCTACAATGAGCAGTTCTTC
-	TRBV18	-	TRBJ2-7	CASSPRRETEQYF	TGTGCCAGCTCACCCAGACGCGAAACCGAGCAGTACTTC
few	TRBV5-1	TRBD1	TRBJ1-5	CASSPGQSGQPQHF	TGCGCCAGCAGCCCGGGACAGTCGGGTCAGCCCCAGCATTTT
many	TRBV5-5	TRBD2	TRBJ2-1	CASRILTSGPGRDEQFF	TGTGCCAGCAGGATATTGACTAGCGGACCTGGGCGGGATGAGCAGTTCTTC
few	TRBV12-3/TRBV12-4	-	TRBJ2-7	CASSLAIATKHYEQYF	TGTGCCAGCAGTTTAGCGATTGCGACAAAGCACTACGAGCAGTACTTC
few	TRBV10-2	TRBD2	TRBJ2-5	CASSVGEGKETQYF	TGCGCCTCCTCCGTGGGGGAGGGAAAAGAGACCCAGTACTTC
few	TRBV3-1	-	TRBJ2-3	CASTNPPGTQYF	TGTGCCAGCACCAATCCACCCGGTACGCAGTATTTT
-	TRBV6-9	TRBD2	TRBJ2-2	CASSPNERETGTGELFF	TGTGCCAGCAGTCCGAACGAGCGGGAGACTGGCACCGGGGAGCTGTTTTTT
many	TRBV12-3/TRBV12-4	-	TRBJ2-2	CASRSRRVAGELFF	TGTGCCAGCAGATCCCGGCGGGTCGCCGGGGAGCTGTTTTTT
few	TRBV29-1	-	TRBJ2-7	CSVEDTGEGDEQYF	TGCAGCGTTGAAGATACGGGGGAGGGGGACGAGCAGTACTTC
-	TRBV20-1	-	TRBJ2-7	CSANRQAAANYEQYF	TGCAGTGCTAATAGACAGGCCGCAGCAAACTACGAGCAGTACTTC
few	TRBV6-5	-	TRBJ1-1	CASSYSIPRQILNTEAFF	TGTGCCAGCAGTTACTCGATACCCCGACAGATACTGAACACTGAAGCTTTCTTT
-	TRBV6-1	TRBD2	TRBJ2-1	CASRGFNSGAYNEQFF	TGTGCCAGCAGGGGATTTAATAGCGGGGCCTACAATGAGCAGTTCTTC
few	TRBV25-1	TRBD2	TRBJ2-3	CASSEDLAGGYSTDTQYF	TGTGCCAGCAGTGAAGACCTAGCGGGAGGTTATAGTACAGATACGCAGTATTTT
-	TRBV4-1	TRBD1	TRBJ2-1	CASSQGQGAGEQFF	TGCGCCAGCAGCCAAGGACAGGGGGCAGGGGAGCAGTTCTTC
-	TRBV9	-	TRBJ1-1	CASSAKLSTEAFF	TGTGCCAGCAGCGCGAAGTTGAGCACTGAAGCTTTCTTT
few	TRBV24-1	TRBD2	TRBJ2-3	CATSPRLAGGSDTQYF	TGTGCCACCAGCCCCAGGCTAGCGGGAGGGTCAGATACGCAGTATTTT
few	TRBV14	-	TRBJ2-1	CASSQPRDEQFF	TGTGCCAGCAGCCAACCAAGGGATGAGCAGTTCTTC
-	TRBV28	-	TRBJ2-1	CAIQGSYNEQFF	TGTGCCATACAGGGATCCTACAATGAGCAGTTCTTC
many	TRBV7-2	TRBD1	TRBJ2-1	CASSFDRGSYNEQFF	TGTGCCAGCAGCTTCGACAGGGGGTCCTACAATGAGCAGTTCTTC
few	TRBV4-2	-	TRBJ2-5	CASSQDRGLTAETQYF	TGTGCCAGCAGCCAAGATCGGGGACTCACTGCGGAGACCCAGTACTTC
few	TRBV20-1	TRBD1	TRBJ2-7	CSGRQGVTYEQYF	TGCAGCGGCAGACAGGGAGTTACCTACGAGCAGTACTTC
few	TRBV7-9	TRBD2	TRBJ2-1	CASTPFSGLAGVHEQFF	TGTGCCAGCACCCCTTTCTCGGGACTAGCGGGAGTCCATGAGCAGTTCTTC
-	TRBV10-2	-	TRBJ2-7	CASSLTYPGNEQYF	TGCGCCAGCAGCCTGACTTATCCGGGGAACGAGCAGTACTTC
-	TRBV15	-	TRBJ1-5	CATSREQGSNQPQHF	TGTGCCACCAGCAGAGAACAGGGAAGCAATCAGCCCCAGCATTTT
-	TRBV11-2	-	TRBJ1-1	CASSQGLGAFF	TGTGCCAGCAGCCAGGGGTTAGGAGCTTTCTTT
-	TRBV20-1	-	TRBJ1-2	CSASQDINYGYTF	TGCAGTGCTTCACAAGACATAAACTATGGCTACACCTTC
many	TRBV7-2	TRBD1	TRBJ1-5	CASSLGDRGGNQPQHF	TGTGCCAGCAGCTTAGGGGACAGGGGAGGCAATCAGCCCCAGCATTTT
once	TRBV18	-	TRBJ2-1	CASSEDSFNEQFF	TGTGCCAGCTCGGAAGACAGTTTCAATGAGCAGTTCTTC
-	TRBV3-1	-	TRBJ2-1	CASSHVSGGGPYNEQFF	TGTGCCAGCAGCCATGTCAGCGGTGGGGGGCCCTACAATGAGCAGTTCTTC
once	TRBV4-2	-	TRBJ2-3	CASSQGPRATDTQYF	TGTGCCAGCAGCCAAGGACCCCGGGCCACAGATACGCAGTATTTT
-	TRBV5-5	TRBD2	TRBJ2-3	CASSLGLAGSGDTQYF	TGTGCCAGCAGCCTGGGACTAGCGGGGTCAGGGGATACGCAGTATTTT
many	TRBV28	-	TRBJ2-1	CASSLFGEQFF	TGTGCCAGCAGTTTATTCGGAGAGCAGTTCTTC
few	TRBV2	TRBD1	TRBJ1-2	CASSVGTGGVLNYGYTF	TGTGCCAGCAGTGTGGGGACAGGGGGCGTTCTTAACTATGGCTACACCTTC
many	TRBV5-1	TRBD1	TRBJ2-7	CASSPRTGGSYEQYF	TGCGCCAGCAGCCCACGGACAGGGGGCTCCTACGAGCAGTACTTC
-	TRBV7-2	-	TRBJ1-4	CASSLGMGGTNEKLFF	TGTGCCAGCAGCTTAGGGATGGGAGGAACTAATGAAAAACTGTTTTTT
-	TRBV7-2	TRBD2	TRBJ2-1	CASSTRAGAYEQFF	TGTGCCAGCAGCACCCGAGCGGGAGCGTATGAGCAGTTCTTC
few	TRBV6-2/TRBV6-3	-	TRBJ2-7	CASSGPGQPYEQYF	TGTGCCAGCAGTGGCCCGGGCCAACCCTACGAGCAGTACTTC
-	TRBV29-1	-	TRBJ2-7	CSVRDSSTYEQYF	TGCAGCGTAAGAGACAGTTCAACCTACGAGCAGTACTTC
-	TRBV6-5	-	TRBJ2-7	CASSYSGPRGEQYF	TGTGCCAGCAGTTACTCCGGACCCCGGGGAGAGCAGTACTTC
-	TRBV3-1	-	TRBJ2-2	CASSTHPGELFF	TGTGCCAGCAGCACTCACCCCGGGGAGCTGTTTTTT
few	TRBV18	-	TRBJ2-1	CASSPPTGRNEQFF	TGTGCCAGCTCACCACCAACCGGCCGGAATGAGCAGTTCTTC
few	TRBV28	-	TRBJ2-5	CASSLSGASETQYF	TGTGCCAGCAGTTTATCGGGGGCTTCAGAGACCCAGTACTTC